This entry lists 14 T cell receptor beta chains sequenced from one sample in a study of blood T cell repertoires in COVID-19. Clones were read by immunoSEQ multiplex PCR, and TCRdb kept only the in-frame ones, dropping some. The sample consists of around 250,000 clones, about 86% of them appearing once. Sequences were obtained from PBMCs or T cells enriched from blood (not recorded which). The receptors originated from a young man with acute COVID-19.

The gene calls are TRBV7-6 and TRBJ1-6; 8 positions agree with TRBD1. The germline V gene encodes CDR1 SGHVS and CDR2 FNYEAQ. Trimming at V came to 3 bases and at J to 6 bases, leaving 10 bases not matched to a gene. The CDR3 extends over 17 amino acids. CDR3 in amino acids: CASSLSGAGGFNSPLHF. The CDR3 nucleotides are TGTGCCAGCAGCTTGAGTGGGGCAGGGGGCTTTAATTCACCCCTCCACTTT.

The chain employs TRBV28 and TRBJ2-1, with 7 bases matching TRBD1. Germline values: CDR1 MDHEN, CDR2 SYDVKM. CDR3 size: 11 residues. With 5 bases clipped from V and 16 bases from J, the junction kept 8 bases outside the gene matches. DNA for the CDR3: TGTGCCAGCAGTAATCCGGGACAGTCTTTCTTC. Translating gives CASSNPGQSFF.

The chain employs TRBV20-1 and TRBJ1-1; tentatively, D is TRBD1 (6 bases). The CDR3 length is 11 residues. V shed 5 bases and J shed 11 bases, with 15 bases lying between them. The germline V gene has CDR1 DFQATT and CDR2 SNEGSKA (reference sequence). CDR3 in amino acids: CSAPNNREAFF. The DNA for the CDR3 is TGCAGTGCTCCCAATAACAGGGAGGCTTTCTTT.

This clone appeared a few times. The rearrangement joins TRBV6-5 to TRBJ1-1; tentative D call: TRBD1 (5 bases). This CDR3 is built from 16 residues. The V end lost 1 base, the J end lost 3 bases, and 15 bases lay between the germline ends. Germline assignment: CDR1 MNHEY and CDR2 SVGAGI. The CDR3 DNA follows: TGTGCCAGCAGTTACTTACCTGGACGGGGGGACACTGAAGCTTTCTTT. Its protein is CASSYLPGRGDTEAFF.

The chain couples TRBV6-2 or TRBV6-3 to TRBJ2-7; D gene unclear. There are 12 residues in the CDR3. CDR1 is MNHEY, CDR2 SVGEGT, per germline. V was pared by 4 bases and J by 5 bases, with 9 bases between. The CDR3 is CASSSQMNEQYV. The CDR3 DNA follows: TGTGCCAGCAGTTCGCAGATGAACGAGCAGTACGTC.

The chain joins TRBV3-1 (or the pseudogene TRBV3-2) to TRBJ1-4, with D unclear. V was trimmed by 5 bases and J by 1 base, leaving 11 bases between them. The CDR3 sequence is 15 residues long. Per germline, CDR1 LGHDT and CDR2 YNNKEL (reference sequence). The CDR3 nucleotides are TGTGCCAGCAGCAAGTTACAACAAACTAATGAAAAACTGTTTTTT. Translating it yields CASSKLQQTNEKLFF.

The rearrangement joins TRBV2 to TRBJ1-4, with D possibly matching TRBD1 (5 bases). Germline CDR1 SNHLY, CDR2 FYNNEI. CDR3 length: 16 residues. Deletions cut 2 bases from V and 1 base from J, with 11 bases between. The CDR3 nucleotides read TGTGCCAGCAGTGAACAGGGAGGTCAAACTAATGAAAAACTGTTTTTT. Its protein product is CASSEQGGQTNEKLFF.

The V gene is TRBV27, the J gene TRBJ2-1, with D hard to call. The germline gives CDR1 MNHEY, CDR2 SMNVEV (reference sequence). The CDR3 covers 14 residues. Trimming removed 8 bases at V and 4 bases at J, with 15 bases between. This CDR3 reads CASPRRIAYNEQFF. The CDR3 DNA is TGTGCCAGCCCTCGGCGGATTGCGTACAATGAGCAGTTCTTC.

The CDR3 bases are TGTGCCAGCAGCATCCTAGCGGGAGGGCTCGGCACAGATACGCAGTATTTT. Amino acid sequence: CASSILAGGLGTDTQYF. V is TRBV9 and J is TRBJ2-3; 12 bases align to TRBD2. Unmatched junction bases numbered 7, after V lost 4 bases and J lost 1 base. There are 17 residues in the CDR3. Germline lookup yields CDR1 SGDLS and CDR2 YYNGEE.

This clone came up once. A junction end diverges from the germline sequence, so it may reflect a read error. The chain has TRBV5-1 and TRBJ1-5; no clear D. Germline V gene lookup returns CDR1 SGHRS and CDR2 YFSETQ. CDR3 length equals 14 residues. The CDR3 spells CASSLDNSNQPQHF. The CDR3 bases are TGTGCCAGCAGCTTGGATAATAGCAATCAGCCCCAGCATTTT.

This sequence joins TRBV19 and TRBJ1-5; D gene unclear. Deletions cut 3 bases from V and 5 bases from J, with 8 bases between. The germline gives CDR1 LNHDA, CDR2 SQIVND (reference sequence). The CDR3 length is 13 residues. CDR3 loop: CASSIQRDQPQHF. CDR3 in DNA: TGTGCCAGTAGTATCCAACGGGATCAGCCCCAGCATTTT.

V usage is TRBV5-6 and J usage is TRBJ1-2; D may be TRBD1 (6 bases). The germline V and J ends were trimmed by 4 bases and 7 bases, with 14 bases remaining between them. CDR3 size: 13 residues. Germline V lookup: CDR1 SGHDT, CDR2 YYEEEE. In DNA form, the CDR3 reads TGTGCCAGCAGCCAACTTTACAGGGTTGGCTACACCTTC. Protein sequence: CASSQLYRVGYTF.

This clone has a single count. The J gene is TRBJ1-5, the V gene TRBV2; possibly TRBD1 for D (6 bases). With 1 base removed from V and 9 bases from J, the gap between germline ends came to 13 bases. The CDR3 is 14 residues long. Germline V gene sequence: CDR1 SNHLY, CDR2 FYNNEI. The CDR3 coding sequence is TGTGCCAGCAGTGAAGTTGGACAGCTCCGGCCCCAGCATTTT. This codes for CASSEVGQLRPQHF.

Points on this clone: Compared with germline, one end of the junction differs, possibly owing to a read error. The chain carries TRBV7-7 and TRBJ2-2; TRBD2 agrees at 7 bases. Germline CDR1 and CDR2: SSHAT and FNYEAQ (reference sequence). This CDR3 is built from 16 residues. The CDR3 DNA reads as TGTGCTAGCAGCTTAGCCGCTAGCGGACAAGGGGGGGAGCTGTTTTTT. Translated, it gives CASSLAASGQGGELFF.